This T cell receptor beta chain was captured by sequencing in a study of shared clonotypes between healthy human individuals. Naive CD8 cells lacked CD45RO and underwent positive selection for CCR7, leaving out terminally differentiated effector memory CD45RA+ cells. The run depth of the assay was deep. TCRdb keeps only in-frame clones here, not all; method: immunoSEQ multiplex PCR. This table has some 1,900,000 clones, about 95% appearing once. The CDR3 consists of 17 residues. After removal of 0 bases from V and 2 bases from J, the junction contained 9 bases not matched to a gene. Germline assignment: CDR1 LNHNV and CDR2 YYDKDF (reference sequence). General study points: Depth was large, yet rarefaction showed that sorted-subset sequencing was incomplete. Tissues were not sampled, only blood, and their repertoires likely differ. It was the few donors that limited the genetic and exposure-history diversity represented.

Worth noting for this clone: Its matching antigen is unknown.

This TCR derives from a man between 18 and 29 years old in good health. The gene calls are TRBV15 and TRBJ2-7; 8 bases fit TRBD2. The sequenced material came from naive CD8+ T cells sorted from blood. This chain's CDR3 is CATSRDSGLAGTYEQYF. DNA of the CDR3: TGTGCCACCAGCAGAGACTCGGGATTAGCGGGGACCTACGAGCAGTACTTC. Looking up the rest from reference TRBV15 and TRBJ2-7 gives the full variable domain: DAMVIQNPRYQVTQFGKPVTLSCSQTLNHNVMYWYQQKSSQAPKLLFHYYDKDFNNEADTPDNFQSRRPNTSFCFLDIRSPGLGDTAMYLCATSRDSGLAGTYEQYFGPGTRLTVT.